These 11 T cell receptor beta chains were all obtained from the same sample, sequenced in a study of T cells in Graves' hyperthyroidism and ophthalmopathy. The CDR3 regions of TCR beta were amplified from RNA transcripts. The TCR CDR3 was amplified in a first-round RT-PCR using the HTBI primer set. TCRdb re-derived calls from the multiplex PCR reads in MiXCR, one entry per CDR3 protein. The sample has fewer than 350,000 distinct CDR3 sequences, over 20% seen once; the top ten hold 50%. Material: blood. The receptors stem from a woman between 45 and 60 years old with Graves' hyperthyroidism.

The V gene is TRBV2, the J gene TRBJ2-3; TRBD1 might be the D (6 bases). The CDR3 spans 14 residues. Trimming took 7 bases from V and 6 from J, leaving 17 bases between them. The germline gives CDR1 SNHLY, CDR2 FYNNEI. Written as DNA, the CDR3 is TGTGCCAGCAACCGGGACATACTAGGGGATACGCAGTATTTT. It codes for CASNRDILGDTQYF.

The V and J genes are TRBV15 and TRBJ2-7; no clear D. The CDR3 spans 13 residues. V shed 0 bases and J shed 6 bases, with 9 bases lying between them. Germline V lookup: CDR1 LNHNV, CDR2 YYDKDF (reference sequence). CDR3 amino acids: CATSRDRMGEQYF. The CDR3 DNA follows: TGTGCCACCAGCAGAGATCGGATGGGCGAGCAGTACTTC.

This clonotype was seen more than once but under ten times. The chain has TRBV5-1 and TRBJ2-3; the D gene could be TRBD1 or TRBD2 (5 bases each). This CDR3 has 15 amino acids. CDR1 and CDR2 (germline): SGHRS, YFSETQ. V lost 2 bases to trimming and J lost 1 base, with 11 bases between them. CDR3 coding DNA: TGCGCCAGCAGCTTCCGGGACGGACGCACAGATACGCAGTATTTT. It codes for CASSFRDGRTDTQYF.

This clonotype was detected once. The chain employs TRBV7-9 and TRBJ1-1, with a weak D call TRBD1 (5 bases). The V gene lost 1 base and the J gene lost 6 bases, with 15 bases spanning the gap. Per the germline V gene, CDR1 is SEHNR and CDR2 is FQNEAQ (reference sequence). The CDR3 consists of 15 residues. The CDR3 spells CASSLDQGGFPEAFF. The CDR3 DNA reads as TGTGCCAGCAGCTTAGACCAGGGAGGGTTCCCTGAAGCTTTCTTT.

This clonotype was observed many times. J is TRBJ2-3 and V is TRBV30; D remains ambiguous. CDR1 GTSNPN and CDR2 SVGIG come from the germline V gene (reference sequence). The ends were cut back, 4 bases at V and 4 bases at J, with 12 bases in the middle. The CDR3 totals 13 residues. The CDR3 sequence: CAWTRDRADTQYF. Written as DNA, the CDR3 is TGTGCCTGGACTAGAGATAGGGCAGATACGCAGTATTTT.

This clonotype was recorded a few times. The chain employs TRBV14 and TRBJ1-1; the D gene is possibly TRBD1 (5 bases). The CDR3 covers 15 residues. Germline V CDR1 and CDR2: SGHDN, FVKESK. V lost 1 base to trimming and J lost 4 bases, with 13 bases between them. CDR3 in DNA: TGTGCCAGCAGCCAAGGGGGTACAGGCGTCACTGAAGCTTTCTTT. This sequence encodes CASSQGGTGVTEAFF.

At least ten counts were recorded for this clonotype. The chain uses TRBV18 and TRBJ1-5, with D perhaps matching TRBD1 (5 bases). The CDR3 sequence is 12 residues long. Germline-derived CDR1 and CDR2 are KGHSH and LQKENI. With 4 bases removed from V and 5 bases from J, the gap between germline ends came to 6 bases. CDR3 loop: CASSLGDQPQHF. In nucleotides, the CDR3 is TGTGCCAGCTCACTGGGGGATCAGCCCCAGCATTTT.

This sequence joins TRBV6-1 and TRBJ2-5, with D perhaps TRBD1 (5 bases). Germline lookup yields CDR1 MNHNS and CDR2 SASEGT. Trimming shortened V by 2 bases and J by 5 bases, and 9 bases separated the two germline ends. This CDR3 has 13 residues. The CDR3 region is CASSERQRETQYF. CDR3 nucleotide sequence: TGTGCCAGCAGTGAACGACAGCGCGAGACCCAGTACTTC.

The chain employs TRBV10-3 and TRBJ2-1; TRBD1 matches 7 bases. The CDR3 extends over 14 amino acids. J was trimmed by 7 bases and V by 3 bases; bases with no gene match: 6. The germline V gene has CDR1 ENHRY and CDR2 SYGVKD. Here the CDR3 DNA reads TGTGCCATCAGTGATCAGACAGGGAGTAATGAGCAGTTCTTC. This encodes CAISDQTGSNEQFF.

This clonotype was detected ten times or more. The chain recombines TRBV11-2 with TRBJ2-1, with a possible D match to TRBD1 (6 bases). The CDR3 sequence is 13 residues long. The germline CDR1 and CDR2 sequences are SGHAT and FQNNGV. Between the trimmed V and J ends, which lost 6 bases and 6 bases, there was a span of 12 bases. For the CDR3, the DNA is TGTGCCAGCAGGGGGGCGCGGTTCAATGAGCAGTTCTTC. Encoded protein: CASRGARFNEQFF.

This clonotype was recorded at least ten times. V gene TRBV6-1 combines with J gene TRBJ2-3, with no clear D. Between the trimmed V and J ends, which lost 6 bases and 2 bases, there was a span of 9 bases. Germline V CDR1 and CDR2: MNHNS, SASEGT. The CDR3 is 13 amino acids. The CDR3 protein is CASSQTYTDTQYF. In nucleotides, the CDR3 is TGTGCCAGCAGCCAGACCTACACAGATACGCAGTATTTT.